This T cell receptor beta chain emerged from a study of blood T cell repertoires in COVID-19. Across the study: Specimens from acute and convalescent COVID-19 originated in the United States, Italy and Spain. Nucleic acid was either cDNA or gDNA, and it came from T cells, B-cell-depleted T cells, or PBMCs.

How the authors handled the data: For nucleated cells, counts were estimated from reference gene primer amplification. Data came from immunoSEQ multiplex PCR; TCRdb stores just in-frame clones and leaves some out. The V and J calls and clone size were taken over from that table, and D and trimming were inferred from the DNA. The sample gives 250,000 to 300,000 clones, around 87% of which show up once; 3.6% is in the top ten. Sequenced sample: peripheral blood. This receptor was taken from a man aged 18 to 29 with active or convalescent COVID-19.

The CDR3 bases are TGTGCCAGCAGTTATAATAGCCTCCATCAGCCCCAGCATTTT. This gives the protein CASSYNSLHQPQHF. The V gene is TRBV6-6, the J gene TRBJ1-5; D unresolved. This CDR3 comprises 14 residues. Trimming stripped 3 bases from V and 5 bases from J, with 11 bases between. CDR1 and CDR2 (germline): MNHNY, SVGAGI (reference sequence).